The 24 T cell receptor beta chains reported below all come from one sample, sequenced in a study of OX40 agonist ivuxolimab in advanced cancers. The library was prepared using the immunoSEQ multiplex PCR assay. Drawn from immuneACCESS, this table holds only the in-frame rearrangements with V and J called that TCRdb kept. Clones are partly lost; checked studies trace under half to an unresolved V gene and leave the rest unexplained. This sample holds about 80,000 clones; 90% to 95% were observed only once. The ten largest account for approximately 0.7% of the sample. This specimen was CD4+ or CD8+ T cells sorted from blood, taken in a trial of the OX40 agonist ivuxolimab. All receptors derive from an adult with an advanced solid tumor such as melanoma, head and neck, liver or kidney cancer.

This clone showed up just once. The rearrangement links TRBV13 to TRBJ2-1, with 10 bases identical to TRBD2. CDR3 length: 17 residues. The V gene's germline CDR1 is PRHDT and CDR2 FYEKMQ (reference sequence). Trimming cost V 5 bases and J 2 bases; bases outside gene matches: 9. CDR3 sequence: CASSGTLAGVAYNEQFF. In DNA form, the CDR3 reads TGTGCCAGCAGCGGAACCCTAGCGGGAGTCGCCTACAATGAGCAGTTCTTC. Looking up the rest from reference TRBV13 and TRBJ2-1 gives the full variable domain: AAGVIQSPRHLIKEKRETATLKCYPIPRHDTVYWYQQGPGQDPQFLISFYEKMQSDKGSIPDRFSAQQFSDYHSELNMSSLELGDSALYFCASSGTLAGVAYNEQFFGPGTRLTVL.

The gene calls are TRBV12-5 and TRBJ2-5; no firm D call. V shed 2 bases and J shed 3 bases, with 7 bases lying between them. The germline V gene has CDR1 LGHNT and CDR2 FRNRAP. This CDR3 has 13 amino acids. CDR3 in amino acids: CASGLWAEETQYF. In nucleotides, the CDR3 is TGTGCTAGTGGTTTGTGGGCCGAAGAGACCCAGTACTTC.

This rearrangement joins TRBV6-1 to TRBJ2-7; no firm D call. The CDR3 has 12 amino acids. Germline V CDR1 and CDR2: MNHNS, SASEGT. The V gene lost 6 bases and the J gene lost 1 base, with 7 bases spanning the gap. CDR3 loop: CASSRPSYEQYF. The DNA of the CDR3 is TGTGCCAGCAGCCGCCCGTCCTACGAGCAGTACTTC.

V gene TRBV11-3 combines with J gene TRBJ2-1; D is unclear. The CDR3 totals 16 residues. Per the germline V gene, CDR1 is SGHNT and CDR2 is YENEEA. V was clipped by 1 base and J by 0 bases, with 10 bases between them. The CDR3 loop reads CASSLGFQRSYNEQFF. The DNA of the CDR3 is TGTGCCAGCAGCTTAGGGTTCCAACGCTCCTACAATGAGCAGTTCTTC.

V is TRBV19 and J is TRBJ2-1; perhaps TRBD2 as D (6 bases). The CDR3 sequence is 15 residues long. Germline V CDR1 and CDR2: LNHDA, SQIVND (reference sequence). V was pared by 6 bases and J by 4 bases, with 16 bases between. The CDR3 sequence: CASRTGTGHYNEQFF. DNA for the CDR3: TGTGCCAGTAGGACCGGGACTGGACATTACAATGAGCAGTTCTTC. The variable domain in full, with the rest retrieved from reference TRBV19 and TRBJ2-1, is DGGITQSPKYLFRKEGQNVTLSCEQNLNHDAMYWYRQDPGQGLRLIYYSQIVNDFQKGDIAEGYSVSREKKESFPLTVTSAQKNPTAFYLCASRTGTGHYNEQFFGPGTRLTVL.

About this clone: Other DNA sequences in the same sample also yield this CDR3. The CDR3 sequence is CASSLQGYEQYF. CDR3 coding DNA: TGTGCCAGCAGCTTACAGGGATACGAGCAGTACTTC. The V gene is TRBV7-9, the J gene TRBJ2-7, with a possible D match to TRBD1 (5 bases). The CDR3 consists of 12 residues. CDR1 SEHNR and CDR2 FQNEAQ come from the germline V gene (reference sequence). V was trimmed by 2 bases and J by 4 bases, leaving 6 bases between them.

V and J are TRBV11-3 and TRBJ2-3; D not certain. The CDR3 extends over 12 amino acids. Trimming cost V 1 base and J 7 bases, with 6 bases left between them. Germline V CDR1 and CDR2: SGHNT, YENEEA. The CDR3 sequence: CASSLGRHTQYF. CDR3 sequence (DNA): TGTGCCAGCAGCTTAGGCAGGCATACGCAGTATTTT.

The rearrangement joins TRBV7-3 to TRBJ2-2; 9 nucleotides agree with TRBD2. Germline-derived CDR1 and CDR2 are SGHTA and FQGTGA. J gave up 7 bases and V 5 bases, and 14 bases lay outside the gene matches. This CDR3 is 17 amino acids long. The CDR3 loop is CASSDLNGTSSGGELFF. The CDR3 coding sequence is TGTGCCAGCAGCGACTTAAATGGGACTAGCTCGGGCGGGGAGCTGTTTTTT.

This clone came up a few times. The CDR3 here is CASSLTETQYF. In nucleotides, the CDR3 is TGTGCCAGCAGCTTGACGGAGACCCAGTACTTC. The chain has TRBV5-6 and TRBJ2-5; D is undetermined. Germline V gene sequence: CDR1 SGHDT, CDR2 YYEEEE. The CDR3 runs 11 residues. V lost 1 base and J 5 bases, leaving 3 bases between the germline ends.

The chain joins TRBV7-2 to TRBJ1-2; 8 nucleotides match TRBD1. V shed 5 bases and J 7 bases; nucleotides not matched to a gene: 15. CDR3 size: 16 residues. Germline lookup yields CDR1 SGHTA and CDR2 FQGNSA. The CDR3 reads CASSPKLMQTGGGYTF. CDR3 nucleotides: TGTGCCAGCAGCCCAAAGCTTATGCAAACAGGGGGTGGCTACACCTTC.

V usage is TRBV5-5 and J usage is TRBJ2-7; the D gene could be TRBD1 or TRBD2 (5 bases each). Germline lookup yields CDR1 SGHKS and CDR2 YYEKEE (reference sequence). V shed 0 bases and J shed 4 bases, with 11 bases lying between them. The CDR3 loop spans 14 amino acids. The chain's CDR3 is CASSLEGPVYEQYF. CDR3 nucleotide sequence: TGTGCCAGCAGCTTGGAGGGACCTGTGTACGAGCAGTACTTC.

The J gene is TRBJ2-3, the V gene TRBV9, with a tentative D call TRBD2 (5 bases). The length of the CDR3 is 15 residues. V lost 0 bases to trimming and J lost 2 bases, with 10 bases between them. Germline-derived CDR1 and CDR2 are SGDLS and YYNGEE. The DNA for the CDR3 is TGTGCCAGCAGCGTAGCTACGGGATTCACAGATACGCAGTATTTT. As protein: CASSVATGFTDTQYF.

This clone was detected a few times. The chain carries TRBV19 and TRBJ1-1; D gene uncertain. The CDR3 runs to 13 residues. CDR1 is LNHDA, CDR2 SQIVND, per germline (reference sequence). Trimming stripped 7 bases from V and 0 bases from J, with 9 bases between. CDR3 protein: CASMANMNTEAFF. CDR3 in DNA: TGTGCCAGTATGGCCAACATGAACACTGAAGCTTTCTTT.

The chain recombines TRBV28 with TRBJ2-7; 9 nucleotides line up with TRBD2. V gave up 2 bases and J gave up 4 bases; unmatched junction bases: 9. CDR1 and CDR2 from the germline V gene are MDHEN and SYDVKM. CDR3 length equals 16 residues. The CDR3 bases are TGTGCCAGCAGTTTAGATGACAGCGGGAGGAGATACGAGCAGTACTTC. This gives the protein CASSLDDSGRRYEQYF.

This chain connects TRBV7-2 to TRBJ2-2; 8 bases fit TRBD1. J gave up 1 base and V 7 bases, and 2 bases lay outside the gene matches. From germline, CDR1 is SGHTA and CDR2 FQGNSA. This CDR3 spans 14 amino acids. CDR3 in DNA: TGTGCCAGCACAGGGGGCCAGAACACCGGGGAGCTGTTTTTT. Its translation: CASTGGQNTGELFF.

The DNA for the CDR3 is TGCGCCAGCAGCCCATCTGTGGGAACCGGGGAGCTGTTTTTT. Translating it yields CASSPSVGTGELFF. The chain recombines TRBV4-3 with TRBJ2-2, with D uncertain. This CDR3 contains 14 residues. CDR1 and CDR2 from the germline V gene are LGHNA and YSLEER. The V end lost 4 bases, the J end lost 5 bases, and 11 bases lay between the germline ends.

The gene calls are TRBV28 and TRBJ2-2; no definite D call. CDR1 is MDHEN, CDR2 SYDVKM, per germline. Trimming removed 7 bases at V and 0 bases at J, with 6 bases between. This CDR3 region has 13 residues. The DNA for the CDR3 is TGTGCCAGCATTCCCGCGAACACCGGGGAGCTGTTTTTT. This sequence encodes CASIPANTGELFF.

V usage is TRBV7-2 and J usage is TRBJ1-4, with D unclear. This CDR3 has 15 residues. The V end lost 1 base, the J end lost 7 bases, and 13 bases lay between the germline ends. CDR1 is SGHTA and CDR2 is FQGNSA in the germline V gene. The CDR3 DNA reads TGTGCCAGCAGCTTAGTGTCCGATACGGGTGAAAAACTGTTTTTT. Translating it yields CASSLVSDTGEKLFF.

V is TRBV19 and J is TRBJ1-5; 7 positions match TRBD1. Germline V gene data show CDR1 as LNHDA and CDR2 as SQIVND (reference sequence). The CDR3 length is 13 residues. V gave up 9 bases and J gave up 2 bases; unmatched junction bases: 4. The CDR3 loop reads CASLGGGNQPQHF. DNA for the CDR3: TGTGCCAGCCTAGGGGGCGGCAATCAGCCCCAGCATTTT.

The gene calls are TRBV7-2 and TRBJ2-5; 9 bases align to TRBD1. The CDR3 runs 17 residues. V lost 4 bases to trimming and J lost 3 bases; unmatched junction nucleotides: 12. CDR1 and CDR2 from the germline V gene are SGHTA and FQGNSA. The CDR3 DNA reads TGTGCCAGCAGCTCCCCGGCGGGACAGGGAAAGGAAGAGACCCAGTACTTC. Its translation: CASSSPAGQGKEETQYF.

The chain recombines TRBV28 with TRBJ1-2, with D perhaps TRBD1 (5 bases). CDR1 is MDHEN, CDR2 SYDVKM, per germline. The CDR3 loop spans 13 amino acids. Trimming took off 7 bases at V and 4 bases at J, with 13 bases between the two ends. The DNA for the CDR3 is TGTGCCAGCAAGCGGGACGGAACCTATGGCTACACCTTC. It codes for CASKRDGTYGYTF.

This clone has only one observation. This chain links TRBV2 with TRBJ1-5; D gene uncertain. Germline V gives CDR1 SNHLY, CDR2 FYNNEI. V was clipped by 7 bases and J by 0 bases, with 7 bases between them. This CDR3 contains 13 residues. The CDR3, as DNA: TGTGCCAGCATCGAGAATAGCAATCAGCCCCAGCATTTT. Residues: CASIENSNQPQHF.

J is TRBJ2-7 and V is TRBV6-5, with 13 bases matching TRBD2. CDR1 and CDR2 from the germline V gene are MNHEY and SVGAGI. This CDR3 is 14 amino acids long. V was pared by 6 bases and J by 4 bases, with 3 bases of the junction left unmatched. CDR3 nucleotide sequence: TGTGCCAGCAGGGGACTAGCGGGATTATACGAGCAGTACTTC. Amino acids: CASRGLAGLYEQYF.

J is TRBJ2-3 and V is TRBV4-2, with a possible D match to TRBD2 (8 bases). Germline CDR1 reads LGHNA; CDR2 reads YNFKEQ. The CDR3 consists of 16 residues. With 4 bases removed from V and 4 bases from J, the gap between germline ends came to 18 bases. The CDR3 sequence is CASSPDGTRGPDTQYF. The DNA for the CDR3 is TGTGCCAGCAGCCCGGACGGGACTAGGGGGCCAGATACGCAGTATTTT.